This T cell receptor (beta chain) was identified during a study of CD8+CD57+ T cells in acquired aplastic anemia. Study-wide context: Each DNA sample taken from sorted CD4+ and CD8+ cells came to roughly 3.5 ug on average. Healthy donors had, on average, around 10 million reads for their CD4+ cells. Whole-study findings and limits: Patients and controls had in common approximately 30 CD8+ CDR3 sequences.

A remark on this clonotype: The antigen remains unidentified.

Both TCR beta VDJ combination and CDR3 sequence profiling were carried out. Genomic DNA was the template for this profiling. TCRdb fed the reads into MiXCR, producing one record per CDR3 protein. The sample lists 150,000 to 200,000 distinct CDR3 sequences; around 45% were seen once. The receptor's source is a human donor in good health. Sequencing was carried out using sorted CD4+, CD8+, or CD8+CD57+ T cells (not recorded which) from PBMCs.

In DNA form, the CDR3 reads TGTGCCACCGTGGGACAGGGAGGACGGGAGCAGTACTTC. Its protein product is CATVGQGGREQYF. The chain links TRBV15 to TRBJ2-7; 9 bases match TRBD1. With V trimmed by 8 bases and J by 7 bases, 9 bases remained unmatched. The length of the CDR3 is 13 residues. Germline values: CDR1 LNHNV, CDR2 YYDKDF (reference sequence). Using reference TRBV15 and TRBJ2-7 for the parts outside the CDR3, the full variable domain is DAMVIQNPRYQVTQFGKPVTLSCSQTLNHNVMYWYQQKSSQAPKLLFHYYDKDFNNEADTPDNFQSRRPNTSFCFLDIRSPGLGDTAMYLCATVGQGGREQYFGPGTRLTVT.